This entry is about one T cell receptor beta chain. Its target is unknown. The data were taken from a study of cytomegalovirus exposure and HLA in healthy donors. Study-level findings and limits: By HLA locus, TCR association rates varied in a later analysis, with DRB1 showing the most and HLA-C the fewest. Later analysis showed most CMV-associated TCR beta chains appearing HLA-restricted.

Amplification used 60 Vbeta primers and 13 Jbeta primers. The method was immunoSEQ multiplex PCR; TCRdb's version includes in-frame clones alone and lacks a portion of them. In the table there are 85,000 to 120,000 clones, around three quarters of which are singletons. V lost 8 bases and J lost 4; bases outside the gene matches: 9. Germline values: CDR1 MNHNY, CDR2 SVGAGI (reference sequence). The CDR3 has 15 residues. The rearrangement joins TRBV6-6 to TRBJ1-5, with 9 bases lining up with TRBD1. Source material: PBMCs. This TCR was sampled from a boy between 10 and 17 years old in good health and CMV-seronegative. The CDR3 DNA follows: TGTGCCAGCGGGGACAGGGAATGGCCTAATCAGCCCCAGCATTTT. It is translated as CASGDREWPNQPQHF.